The rows below give T cell receptor beta chains drawn from one sample of a study of T cell changes during pregnancy in multiple sclerosis. The method was immunoSEQ multiplex PCR; TCRdb's version includes in-frame clones alone and lacks a portion of them. This sample has approximately 61,000 clones; approximately 89% occur once, and the top ten carry roughly 3.6%. Source: peripheral blood, taken after pregnancy. These TCRs come from a female donor in good health, enrolled as a control in a pregnancy study. The CDR3 runs from the conserved cysteine through the conserved F or W. A D gene is named only where the DNA matches it firmly. Size is stated for part of the rows, as once, few or many counts, or as a class when the clone is expanded.

abundance	j_gene	d_gene	len	v_gene	CDR3aa	CDR3nt
.	TRBJ1-1	.	14	TRBV7-8	CASSLGEPGTEAFF	TGTGCCAGCAGCTTAGGAGAGCCTGGCACTGAAGCTTTCTTT
.	TRBJ1-2	.	10	TRBV20-1	CSAFPYGYTF	TGCAGTGCTTTTCCATATGGCTACACCTTC
.	TRBJ2-7	TRBD2	16	TRBV5-4	CASSYGTSGGTYEQYF	TGTGCCAGCAGCTATGGGACTAGCGGGGGTACCTACGAGCAGTACTTC
.	TRBJ2-2	.	13	TRBV5-6	CASSFGRFGELFF	TGTGCCAGCAGCTTTGGGAGATTCGGGGAGCTGTTTTTT
once	TRBJ2-2	.	13	TRBV7-2	CASSIDYTGELFF	TGTGCCAGCAGCATAGACTACACCGGGGAGCTGTTTTTT
once	TRBJ2-4	TRBD1	14	TRBV29-1	CSAQDRAAENIQYF	TGCAGCGCTCAGGACAGGGCGGCGGAAAACATTCAGTACTTC
.	TRBJ2-7	TRBD2	13	TRBV11-2	CASSFGLAGEQYF	TGTGCCAGCAGCTTTGGGCTAGCGGGGGAGCAGTACTTC
.	TRBJ2-2	.	15	TRBV7-3	CASSPTGSNTGELFF	TGTGCCAGCAGCCCTACCGGGAGCAACACCGGGGAGCTGTTTTTT
.	TRBJ1-1	TRBD1	15	TRBV6-5	CASRYTGAPNTEAFF	TGTGCCAGCAGGTACACAGGGGCCCCGAACACTGAAGCTTTCTTT
.	TRBJ1-4	TRBD1	15	TRBV14	CASSRYRGYFEKLFF	TGTGCCAGCAGCCGATACAGGGGGTATTTTGAAAAACTGTTTTTT
.	TRBJ2-1	TRBD2	16	TRBV4-3	CASSQSGSGLEHEQFF	TGCGCCAGCAGCCAGTCGGGGTCAGGACTAGAACATGAGCAGTTCTTC
.	TRBJ2-3	TRBD1	16	TRBV5-1	CASSLGQGAGTDTQYF	TGCGCCAGCAGCCTCGGACAGGGGGCAGGCACAGATACGCAGTATTTT
.	TRBJ2-1	TRBD1	15	TRBV6-6	CASRQPGQGAGEQFF	TGTGCCAGCAGACAACCGGGACAGGGGGCAGGTGAGCAGTTCTTC
few	TRBJ2-1	.	14	TRBV7-9	CASSSVVSESEQFF	TGTGCCAGCAGCTCTGTAGTTAGCGAGAGTGAGCAGTTCTTC
.	TRBJ1-2	TRBD1	14	TRBV6-1	CASRTAGQLYGYTF	TGTGCCAGCAGGACCGCGGGACAGTTATATGGGTACACCTTC
.	TRBJ1-1	TRBD1	18	TRBV10-3	CAISESPGTGERNTEAFF	TGTGCCATCAGTGAGTCGCCGGGGACAGGGGAAAGGAACACTGAAGCTTTCTTT
.	TRBJ2-1	TRBD2	19	TRBV28	CASSYRSTSGRGAYNEQFF	TGTGCCAGCAGTTACCGGTCGACTAGCGGGAGAGGCGCCTACAATGAGCAGTTCTTC
.	TRBJ1-6	TRBD1	15	TRBV7-2	CASRGQGSYNSPLHF	TGTGCCAGCAGGGGACAGGGGTCCTATAATTCACCCCTCCACTTT
.	TRBJ2-2	.	16	TRBV19	CASKGEARTATGELFF	TGTGCCAGTAAGGGTGAAGCGAGGACTGCCACCGGGGAGCTGTTTTTT
.	TRBJ2-3	.	13	TRBV19	CASNWGFTDTQYF	TGTGCCAGTAATTGGGGCTTCACAGATACGCAGTATTTT
.	TRBJ2-4	TRBD1	14	TRBV6-5	CASSPGQPKNIQYF	TGTGCCAGCAGTCCGGGACAGCCAAAAAACATTCAGTACTTC
.	TRBJ1-2	.	14	TRBV28	CASSHDTASYGYTF	TGTGCCAGCAGCCACGACACCGCTTCCTATGGCTACACCTTC
.	TRBJ2-3	.	16	TRBV9	CASKGVGGEKVDTQYF	TGTGCCAGCAAAGGGGTGGGCGGGGAGAAGGTCGATACGCAGTATTTT
.	TRBJ1-1	TRBD1	15	TRBV6-5	CASSYSSTGGTEAFF	TGTGCCAGCAGTTACTCATCGACAGGGGGGACTGAAGCTTTCTTT
.	TRBJ2-3	.	15	TRBV7-2	CASSSSGPFTDTQYF	TGTGCCAGCAGCTCCAGCGGGCCTTTTACAGATACGCAGTATTTT
.	TRBJ2-7	TRBD2	15	TRBV5-1	CASSEGTSGGNEQYF	TGCGCCAGCAGCGAAGGGACTAGCGGGGGGAACGAGCAGTACTTC
.	TRBJ2-2	TRBD2	15	TRBV2	CASSISGRDTGELFF	TGTGCCAGCAGTATTAGCGGGAGAGACACCGGGGAGCTGTTTTTT
.	TRBJ2-1	.	13	TRBV5-6	CASSLKRYNEQFF	TGTGCCAGCAGCTTAAAGCGATACAATGAGCAGTTCTTC
.	TRBJ1-2	.	14	TRBV14	CASSPFQGPYGYTF	TGTGCCAGCAGCCCATTCCAGGGGCCCTATGGCTACACCTTC